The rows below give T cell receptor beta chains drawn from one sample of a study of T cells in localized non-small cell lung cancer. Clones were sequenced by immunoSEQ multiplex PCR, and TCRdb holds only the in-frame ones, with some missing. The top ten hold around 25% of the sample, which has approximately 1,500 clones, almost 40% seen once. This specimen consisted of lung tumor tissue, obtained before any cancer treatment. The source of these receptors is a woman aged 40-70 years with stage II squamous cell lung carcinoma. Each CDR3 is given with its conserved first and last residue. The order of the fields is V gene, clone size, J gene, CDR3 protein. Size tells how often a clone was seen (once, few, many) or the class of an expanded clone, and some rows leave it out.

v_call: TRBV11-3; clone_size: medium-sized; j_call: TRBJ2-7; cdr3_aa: CASSSDPSLPSYEQYF
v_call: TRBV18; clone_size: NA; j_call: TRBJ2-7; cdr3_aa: CASSPRGNEQYF
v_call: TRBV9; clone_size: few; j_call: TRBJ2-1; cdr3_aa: CASSVKTSSYNEQFF
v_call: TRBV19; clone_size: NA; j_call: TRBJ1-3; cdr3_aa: CASSIGQAAAGNTIYF
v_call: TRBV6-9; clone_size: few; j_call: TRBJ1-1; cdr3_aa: CASSVSVNTEAFF
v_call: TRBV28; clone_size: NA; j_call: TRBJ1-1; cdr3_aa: CASSLLLQGNTEAFF
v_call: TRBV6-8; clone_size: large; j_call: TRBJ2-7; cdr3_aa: CASSPTGEQGEQYF
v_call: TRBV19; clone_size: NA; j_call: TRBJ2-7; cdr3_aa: CATQGGRGGHEQYF
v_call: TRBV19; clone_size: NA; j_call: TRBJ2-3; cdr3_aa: CASSIDTIPGTQYF
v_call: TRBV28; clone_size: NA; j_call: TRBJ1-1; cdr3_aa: CASSLSPDSLNTEAFF
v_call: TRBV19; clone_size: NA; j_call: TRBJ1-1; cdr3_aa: CASSMWGLQGGDTEAFF
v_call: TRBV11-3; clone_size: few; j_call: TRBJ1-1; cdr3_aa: CASSPNPDGGTEAFF
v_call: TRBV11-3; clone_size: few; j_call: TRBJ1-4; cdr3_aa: CASSLATSTNEKLFF
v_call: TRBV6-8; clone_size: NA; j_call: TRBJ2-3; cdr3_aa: CAINPDSTDTQYF
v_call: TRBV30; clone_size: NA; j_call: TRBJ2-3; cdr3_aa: CAWSVRRGRSDTQYF
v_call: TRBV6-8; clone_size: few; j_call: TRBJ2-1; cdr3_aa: CASSREASGRGEQFF
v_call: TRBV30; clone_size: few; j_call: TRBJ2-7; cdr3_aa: CAWTEPRTSGSSEQYF
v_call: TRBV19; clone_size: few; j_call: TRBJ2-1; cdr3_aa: CASSLTSGDYNEQFF
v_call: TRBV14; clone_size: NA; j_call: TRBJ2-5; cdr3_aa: CASSRVRETQYF
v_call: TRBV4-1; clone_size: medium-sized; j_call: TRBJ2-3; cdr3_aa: CASSPTGGTDTQYF